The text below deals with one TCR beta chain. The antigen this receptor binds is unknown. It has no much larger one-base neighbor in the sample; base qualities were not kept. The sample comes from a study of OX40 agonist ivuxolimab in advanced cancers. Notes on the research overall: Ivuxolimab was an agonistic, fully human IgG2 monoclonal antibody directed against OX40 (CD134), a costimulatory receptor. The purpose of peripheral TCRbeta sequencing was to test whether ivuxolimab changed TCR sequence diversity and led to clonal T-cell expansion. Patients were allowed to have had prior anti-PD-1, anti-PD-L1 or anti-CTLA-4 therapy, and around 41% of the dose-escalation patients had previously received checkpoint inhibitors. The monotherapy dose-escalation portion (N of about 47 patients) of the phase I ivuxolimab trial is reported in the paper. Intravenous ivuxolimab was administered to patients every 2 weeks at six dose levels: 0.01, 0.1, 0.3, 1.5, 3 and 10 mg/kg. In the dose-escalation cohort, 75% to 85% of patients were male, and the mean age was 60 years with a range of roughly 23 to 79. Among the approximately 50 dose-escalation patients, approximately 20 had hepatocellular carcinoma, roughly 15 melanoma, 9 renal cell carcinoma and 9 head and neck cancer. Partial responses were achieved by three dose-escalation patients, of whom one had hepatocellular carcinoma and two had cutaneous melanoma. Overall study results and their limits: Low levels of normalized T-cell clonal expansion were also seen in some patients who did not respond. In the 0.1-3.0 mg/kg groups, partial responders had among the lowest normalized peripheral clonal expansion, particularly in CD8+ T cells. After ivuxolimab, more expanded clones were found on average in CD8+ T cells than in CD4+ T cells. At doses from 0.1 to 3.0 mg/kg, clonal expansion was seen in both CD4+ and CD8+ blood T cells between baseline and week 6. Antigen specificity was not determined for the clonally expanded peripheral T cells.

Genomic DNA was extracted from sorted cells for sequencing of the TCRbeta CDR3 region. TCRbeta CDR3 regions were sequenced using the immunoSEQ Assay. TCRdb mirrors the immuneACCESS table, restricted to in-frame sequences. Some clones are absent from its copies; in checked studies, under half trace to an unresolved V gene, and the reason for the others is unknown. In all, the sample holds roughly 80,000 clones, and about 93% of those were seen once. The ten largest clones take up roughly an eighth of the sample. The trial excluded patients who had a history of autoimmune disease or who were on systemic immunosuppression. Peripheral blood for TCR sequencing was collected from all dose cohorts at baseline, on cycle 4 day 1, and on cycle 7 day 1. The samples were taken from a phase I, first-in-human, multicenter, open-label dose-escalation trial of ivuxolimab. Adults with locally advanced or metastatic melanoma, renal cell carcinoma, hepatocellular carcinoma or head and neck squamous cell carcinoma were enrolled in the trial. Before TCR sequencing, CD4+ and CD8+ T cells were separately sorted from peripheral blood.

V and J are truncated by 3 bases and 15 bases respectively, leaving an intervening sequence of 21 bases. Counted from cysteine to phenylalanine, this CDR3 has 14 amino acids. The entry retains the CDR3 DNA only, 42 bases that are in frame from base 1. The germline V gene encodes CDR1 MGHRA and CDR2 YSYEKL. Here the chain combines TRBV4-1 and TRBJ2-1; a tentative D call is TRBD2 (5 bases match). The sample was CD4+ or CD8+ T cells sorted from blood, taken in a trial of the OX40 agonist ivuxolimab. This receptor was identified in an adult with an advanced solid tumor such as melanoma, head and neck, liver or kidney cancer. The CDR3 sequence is CASSQGADQYVGFF. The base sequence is TGCGCCAGCAGCCAGGGAGCCGACCAGTACGTGGGGTTCTTC.